The clone carrying this TCR beta chain occurred a few times. The antigen is undetermined. The entry originates in a study of cytomegalovirus exposure and HLA in healthy donors. Study findings and constraints: Reports indicated that the classifier achieved high specificity and sensitivity in diagnosing cytomegalovirus status.

With 0 bases removed from V and 0 bases from J, the gap between germline ends came to 5 bases. The CDR3 extends over 13 amino acids. Germline V gene lookup returns CDR1 GTSNPN and CDR2 SVGIG (reference sequence). Generated by immunoSEQ multiplex PCR, the TCRdb table keeps only in-frame clones and is missing some. The sample records 120,000 to 150,000 clones, approximately 88% being singletons. This clonotype was sampled from a woman aged 18-29 years in good health and CMV-seropositive. Input material: PBMCs. The rearrangement uses TRBV30 and TRBJ1-1, with D unresolved. The CDR3 sequence: CAWSVALNTEAFF. The CDR3 DNA reads TGTGCCTGGAGTGTAGCATTGAACACTGAAGCTTTCTTT.